This T cell receptor (beta chain) is from a study of cytomegalovirus exposure and HLA in healthy donors. PCR amplification relied on 60 Vbeta primers (plus 13 Jbeta primers). Produced via immunoSEQ multiplex PCR; TCRdb's table is partial and in-frame only. The sample yields about 150,000 clones, approximately 81% seen once. Study-level points and caveats: A later analysis found common viral pathogens apparently linked to several of the most significant clusters. Prediction of most subjects' HLA-A and HLA-B alleles by TCR beta sequences was reportedly accurate.

As for this clone: Its antigen is unknown.

This TCR was recovered from a boy younger than 10 in good health and CMV-seronegative. Sequencing used PBMCs.

In DNA form, the CDR3 reads TGTGCCAGCAGTTTGGCGGGGTCGGGTCCCTACGAGCAGTACTTC. Protein sequence: CASSLAGSGPYEQYF. V usage is TRBV28 and J usage is TRBJ2-7; weak D call: TRBD2 (6 bases). Germline loops: CDR1 MDHEN, CDR2 SYDVKM. The V gene lost 3 bases and the J gene lost 2 bases, with 14 bases spanning the gap. This CDR3 contains 15 residues.